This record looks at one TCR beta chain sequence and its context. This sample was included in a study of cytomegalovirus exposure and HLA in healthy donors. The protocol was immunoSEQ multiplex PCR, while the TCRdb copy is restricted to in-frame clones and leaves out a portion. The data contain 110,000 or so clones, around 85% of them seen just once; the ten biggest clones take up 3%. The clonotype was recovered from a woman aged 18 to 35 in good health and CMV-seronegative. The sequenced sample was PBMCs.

The chain's CDR3 is CATQDRGFSYEQYF. The CDR3 region has the DNA TGTGCCACCCAAGACAGGGGATTCTCCTACGAGCAGTACTTC. The V call is TRBV27, the J call TRBJ2-7, with 8 bases identical to TRBD1. The germline V gene encodes CDR1 MNHEY and CDR2 SMNVEV (reference sequence). The CDR3 extends over 14 amino acids. The J segment lost 0 bases and the V segment lost 10 bases, leaving 8 bases of the junction unmatched.